This is a list of T cell receptor beta chains from one sample in a study of cytomegalovirus exposure and HLA in healthy donors. Clones were sequenced by immunoSEQ multiplex PCR, and TCRdb holds only the in-frame ones, with some missing. The sample includes more than 90,000 clones, around 76% of them seen just once. The specimen sequenced was PBMCs. Receptors originate from a man between 40 and 49 years old in good health and CMV-seropositive. CDR3s leave out the opening cysteine and the closing phenylalanine or tryptophan. Fields, in order: clone size, J gene, D gene, V gene, CDR3 protein. The D gene is left open where the match is weak. Clone size, where shown, is once, few, many, or a class for clones that have expanded.

>once|TRBJ2-7|TRBD1|TRBV7-2
ASSLQGQGKIEQY
>-|TRBJ1-6|TRBD1|TRBV7-9
ASAPTDRGRYSPLH
>-|TRBJ2-7|TRBD1|TRBV7-9
ASSLEADRFSYEQY
>once|TRBJ2-3|TRBD2|TRBV28
ASSPSGSWADTQY
>-|TRBJ2-5|TRBD2|TRBV11-2
ASSLMRGGQTQY
>-|TRBJ2-5|-|TRBV5-4
ASSPGGSGGETQY
>-|TRBJ2-7|TRBD1|TRBV10-1
ASSDPGTGIYEQY
>-|TRBJ2-7|TRBD2|TRBV13
ASSFQRGWKYEQY
>-|TRBJ1-2|TRBD1|TRBV4-3
ASSQRGTGKNYGYT
>-|TRBJ2-6|-|TRBV28
ASADDRRRLSGANVLT
>-|TRBJ2-1|TRBD2|TRBV7-6
ASSALATSGGADEQF
>-|TRBJ1-2|-|TRBV4-1
ASSQPDSIYGYT
>-|TRBJ2-2|TRBD2|TRBV10-3
AISEEAGAFGELF
>-|TRBJ1-1|-|TRBV5-6
ASSAAYWQWNTEAF
>-|TRBJ2-7|-|TRBV27
ASSLRQALTVPYEQY
>-|TRBJ1-1|TRBD1|TRBV18
ASSPPSGQGKEAF
>few|TRBJ2-1|-|TRBV28
ASSSPDNNEQF
>few|TRBJ2-5|-|TRBV18
ASSQTEGEETQY
>-|TRBJ1-5|TRBD1|TRBV18
ASSGQGNQPQH
>-|TRBJ2-2|-|TRBV4-3
ASSQDVRGTGELF
>few|TRBJ1-1|-|TRBV6-5
ASGFPGDTEAF
>-|TRBJ1-6|-|TRBV5-6
ASSLVAGSRSPLH
>-|TRBJ2-7|TRBD1|TRBV6-6
ASRAGGTGVSYEQY
>-|-|TRBD1|TRBV5-1
ASSLGGGSYEQY
>-|TRBJ1-2|-|TRBV2
ASSSDSEVGYT
>-|TRBJ2-5|TRBD1|TRBV5-4
ASSKNRGKQETQY
>-|TRBJ2-2|-|TRBV6-6
ASSRLVSLPGELF
>-|TRBJ2-3|TRBD2|TRBV4-1
ASSRLIGLAGGGDTQY
>-|TRBJ2-1|-|TRBV5-4
ASSLRLVNEQF
>-|TRBJ1-1|-|TRBV6-6
ASSYKPGNTEAF
>-|TRBJ1-6|TRBD1|TRBV7-2
ASSSRQGAKSYNSPLH
>once|TRBJ2-1|TRBD1|TRBV19
ASSATGTAYNEQF
>-|TRBJ1-3|TRBD1|TRBV7-2
ASSLWTGAAGNTIY
>few|TRBJ2-6|-|TRBV11-2
ASSSRGQGLISGANVLT
>few|TRBJ2-2|-|TRBV7-9
SSSLARQGSAGELF
>few|TRBJ2-5|TRBD2|TRBV14
ASSQEVGLAGQETQY
>-|TRBJ1-3|-|TRBV5-4
ASSLQGSGNTIY
>once|TRBJ2-5|-|TRBV2
ASREETQY
>-|TRBJ2-1|TRBD2|TRBV19
ASSLSASGVVKQF
>-|TRBJ2-1|-|TRBV15
ATSRVGGGNNEQF
>-|TRBJ2-7|TRBD2|TRBV10-3
AISETLAGGHEQY
>-|TRBJ2-3|-|TRBV29-1
SVEDITAVSTDTQY
>-|TRBJ2-2|TRBD2|TRBV4-3
ASSQVGAGGGELF
>-|TRBJ2-5|TRBD2|TRBV19
ASSRGTSGGQETQY
>-|TRBJ2-3|-|TRBV21-1
ASSSRTSERTDTQY
>-|TRBJ2-3|-|TRBV29-1
SARRRQSTDTQY
>-|TRBJ2-3|TRBD2|TRBV28
ASLGLSMIDTQY